Each of the 26 T cell receptor beta chains below was sequenced from the same sample in a study of CXCR3-negative and CXCR3-positive naive CD8 T cells. Findings of the study overall: CXCR3-negative naive cells had less hydrophobic TRB CDR3s than did CXCR3-positive naive cells.

Via 5' RACE with UMI labels, TRB cDNA libraries were prepared. TCRdb re-called the 5' RACE reads and gives one entry per CDR3 protein, without DNA. The sample table sets out under 150,000 distinct CDR3 sequences. These receptors' targets are unknown. Input material: naive CXCR3+ CD8+ T cells from blood. Subset given: CD45RO-CCR7+CD27+CD95- naive CD8+ T cells expressing CXCR3 (TNR3+). The receptors originated from a human donor in good health. Some clones in this sample may be carry-over from other donors' samples.

The chain links TRBV3-1 to TRBJ2-3; the TCRdb call, TRBD2, lacks DNA for checking. The CDR3 is 19 residues long. Per the germline V gene, CDR1 is LGHDT and CDR2 is YNNKEL (reference sequence). This CDR3 reads CASSQGPPTSGGATDTQYF.

The rearrangement joins TRBV7-6 to TRBJ1-6. The CDR3 consists of 14 residues. The V gene's germline CDR1 is SGHVS and CDR2 FNYEAQ. CDR3 region: CASSLTSWNSPLHF.

The V call is TRBV28, the J call TRBJ2-7. The CDR3 length is 14 residues. From germline, CDR1 is MDHEN and CDR2 SYDVKM. Here the CDR3 reads CASRRMAGSYEQYF.

This rearrangement joins TRBV6-2 or TRBV6-3 to TRBJ2-1; TCRdb designates TRBD2, a call that cannot be tested without DNA. The V gene's germline CDR1 is MNHEY and CDR2 SVGEGT. The CDR3 totals 15 residues. CDR3 sequence reads: CASRPLAGGYNEQFF.

This chain joins TRBV29-1 and TRBJ1-1; TCRdb picks TRBD1, but there is no DNA to check that call. In germline, CDR1 is SQVTM, CDR2 ANQGSEA. The CDR3 covers 12 residues. The CDR3 is CSVGQAGTEAFF.

The rearrangement links TRBV29-1 to TRBJ2-4. The CDR3 is 11 residues long. Germline CDR1 reads SQVTM; CDR2 reads ANQGSEA. The CDR3 sequence: CSVESGYIQYF.

The chain recombines TRBV14 with TRBJ2-3. Germline CDR1 reads SGHDN; CDR2 reads FVKESK. The CDR3 sequence is 15 residues long. The CDR3 loop is CASSQVRNGPDTQYF.

The rearrangement links TRBV7-9 to TRBJ1-1. This CDR3 has 15 residues. Germline V gene data show CDR1 as SEHNR and CDR2 as FQNEAQ (reference sequence). CDR3 sequence reads: CASTQAVGKNTEAFF.

The chain joins TRBV28 to TRBJ2-1. From germline, CDR1 is MDHEN and CDR2 SYDVKM. The CDR3 has 17 amino acids. CDR3 in amino acids: CASSSPSAIPGFDEQFF. The full variable domain, rest sourced from reference TRBV28 and TRBJ2-1, is DVKVTQSSRYLVKRTGEKVFLECVQDMDHENMFWYRQDPGLGLRLIYFSYDVKMKEKGDIPEGYSVSREKKERFSLILESASTNQTSMYLCASSSPSAIPGFDEQFFGPGTRLTVL.

The chain joins TRBV28 to TRBJ2-1; the TCRdb call, TRBD2, lacks DNA for checking. CDR3 length: 16 amino acids. CDR1 is MDHEN, CDR2 SYDVKM, per germline. CDR3 amino acids: CASNRVGTSVYNEQFF. Looking up the rest from reference TRBV28 and TRBJ2-1 gives the full variable domain: DVKVTQSSRYLVKRTGEKVFLECVQDMDHENMFWYRQDPGLGLRLIYFSYDVKMKEKGDIPEGYSVSREKKERFSLILESASTNQTSMYLCASNRVGTSVYNEQFFGPGTRLTVL.

J is TRBJ1-6 and V is TRBV7-9. Germline V gene sequence: CDR1 SEHNR, CDR2 FQNEAQ (reference sequence). The CDR3 totals 14 residues. The CDR3 loop reads CASSLVGYNSPLHF.

This chain joins TRBV7-2 and TRBJ1-2; without DNA, the TCRdb call of TRBD1 cannot be checked. The CDR3 totals 13 residues. CDR1 and CDR2 (germline): SGHTA, FQGNSA. This CDR3 reads CASSLAGAEGYTF.

The chain employs TRBV5-1 and TRBJ1-1; there is no DNA to check the TCRdb D call of TRBD1. CDR3 size: 14 residues. Germline CDR1 reads SGHRS; CDR2 reads YFSETQ. CDR3 in amino acids: CATSKEGRDTEAFF.

The chain uses TRBV28 and TRBJ1-2; lacking DNA, the TRBD1 call made by TCRdb goes unchecked. In germline, CDR1 is MDHEN, CDR2 SYDVKM. This CDR3 spans 13 amino acids. This chain's CDR3 is CASSQGLNYGYTF.

V is TRBV4-1 and J is TRBJ1-5. The CDR3 is 14 amino acids. In germline, CDR1 is MGHRA, CDR2 YSYEKL. CDR3 sequence: CASSQQGPRTPQHF.

The chain carries TRBV5-1 and TRBJ2-7; absent DNA, TCRdb's TRBD2 call cannot be checked. Germline V gene sequence: CDR1 SGHRS, CDR2 YFSETQ. This CDR3 has 13 amino acids. CDR3: CASSLGLADEQYF.

The gene calls are TRBV29-1 and TRBJ2-3; as DNA is missing, the TRBD2 call by TCRdb cannot be tested. The CDR3 sequence is 12 residues long. Germline CDR1 reads SQVTM; CDR2 reads ANQGSEA. CDR3: CSHSGSTDTQYF.

The chain employs TRBV20-1 and TRBJ2-2; TCRdb calls TRBD2, which cannot be checked without DNA. The CDR3 is 17 amino acids. CDR1 is DFQATT and CDR2 is SNEGSKA in the germline V gene (reference sequence). The CDR3 region is CSARRLAGGPGTGELFF.

This sequence joins TRBV5-1 and TRBJ2-3; as DNA is missing, the TRBD1 call by TCRdb cannot be tested. The CDR3 spans 19 residues. In germline, CDR1 is SGHRS, CDR2 YFSETQ. This chain's CDR3 is CASSLWIGDSRDPTDTQYF. The entire variable domain, with the rest obtained from reference TRBV5-1 and TRBJ2-3, is as follows: KAGVTQTPRYLIKTRGQQVTLSCSPISGHRSVSWYQQTPGQGLQFLFEYFSETQRNKGNFPGRFSGRQFSNSRSEMNVSTLELGDSALYLCASSLWIGDSRDPTDTQYFGPGTRLTVL.

This chain joins TRBV4-3 and TRBJ2-2. The CDR3 runs 15 residues. Germline V gene sequence: CDR1 LGHNA, CDR2 YSLEER. The CDR3 sequence: CASSQDDSVTGELFF.

The chain employs TRBV19 and TRBJ2-2; TCRdb picks TRBD1, but there is no DNA to check that call. This CDR3 is 16 amino acids long. The germline V gene has CDR1 LNHDA and CDR2 SQIVND (reference sequence). CDR3 region: CASSIAGTGYGGELFF.

This CDR3 reads CASSLSVTFQGNEQYF. The chain joins TRBV27 to TRBJ2-7; TCRdb's assignment of TRBD1 cannot be checked, as there is no DNA. CDR3 length equals 16 residues. Germline lookup yields CDR1 MNHEY and CDR2 SMNVEV (reference sequence).

The V call is TRBV29-1, the J call TRBJ2-5; TCRdb selects TRBD1, and the lack of DNA leaves this call unchecked. Germline assignment: CDR1 SQVTM and CDR2 ANQGSEA. CDR3 length equals 14 residues. The CDR3 loop reads CSVEEGREEGTQYF.

The chain carries TRBV27 and TRBJ2-7; TCRdb selects TRBD1, and the lack of DNA leaves this call unchecked. Germline V gene sequence: CDR1 MNHEY, CDR2 SMNVEV (reference sequence). The CDR3 covers 17 residues. This CDR3 reads CASSLSWGDPSSYEQYF.

The genes are TRBV12-3 or TRBV12-4 and TRBJ2-3; TCRdb reports TRBD2, a call that lacks DNA to check it against. CDR3 length equals 14 residues. The CDR3 is CASSKTSAKDTQYF.

CDR3 loop: CASSLGGVRSGELFF. J is TRBJ2-2 and V is TRBV12-3 or TRBV12-4. The CDR3 extends over 15 amino acids.